These T cell receptor beta chains were read from a single sample in a study of shared clonotypes between healthy human individuals. TCRdb's table, derived via immunoSEQ multiplex PCR, lists solely in-frame clones and lacks some. The profile covers some 2,500,000 clones, with about 90% appearing a single time and about 0.41% taken by the ten largest. Sample: naive CD4+ T cells from PBMCs. The receptor set was obtained from a man between 18 and 35 years old in good health. Some clones in this sample may be carry-over from other donors' samples. The CDR3 runs from the conserved cysteine through the conserved F or W. Each record gives: J gene, V gene, D gene, clone size, CDR3 protein, CDR3 DNA. The D gene is left open where the match is weak. Where a row states a size, it is once, few, many or the class of an expanded clone; other rows omit it.

j_gene: TRBJ1-2; v_gene: TRBV9; d_gene: .; abundance: once; CDR3aa: CASSVGLGVNYGYTF; CDR3nt: TGTGCCAGCAGCGTAGGCTTAGGAGTTAACTATGGCTACACCTTC
j_gene: TRBJ2-1; v_gene: TRBV6-1; d_gene: .; abundance: once; CDR3aa: CASIAPGAVYNEQFF; CDR3nt: TGTGCCAGCATCGCCCCGGGGGCGGTCTACAATGAGCAGTTCTTC
j_gene: TRBJ2-7; v_gene: TRBV4-1; d_gene: TRBD1; abundance: .; CDR3aa: CASSHPGQASYEQYF; CDR3nt: TGCGCCAGCAGCCATCCGGGACAGGCCTCCTACGAGCAGTACTTC
j_gene: TRBJ2-5; v_gene: TRBV11-2; d_gene: .; abundance: .; CDR3aa: CASVSDYQETQYF; CDR3nt: TGTGCCAGCGTCTCAGACTACCAAGAGACCCAGTACTTC
j_gene: TRBJ2-1; v_gene: TRBV5-1; d_gene: TRBD2; abundance: once; CDR3aa: CASSLLNLAGYNEQFF; CDR3nt: TGCGCCAGCAGCTTGCTGAATCTAGCGGGGTACAATGAGCAGTTCTTC
j_gene: TRBJ2-7; v_gene: TRBV7-6; d_gene: .; abundance: .; CDR3aa: CASSLIAGIPYEQYF; CDR3nt: TGTGCCAGCAGCTTAATTGCGGGTATACCCTACGAGCAGTACTTC
j_gene: TRBJ2-3; v_gene: TRBV29-1; d_gene: .; abundance: .; CDR3aa: CSVEGWTSGDTQYF; CDR3nt: TGCAGCGTTGAAGGATGGACTTCGGGAGATACGCAGTATTTT
j_gene: TRBJ2-5; v_gene: TRBV10-3; d_gene: .; abundance: .; CDR3aa: CAISDDRYQETQYF; CDR3nt: TGTGCCATCAGTGACGACAGATACCAAGAGACCCAGTACTTC
j_gene: TRBJ2-1; v_gene: TRBV20-1; d_gene: .; abundance: .; CDR3aa: CSARFSNEQFF; CDR3nt: TGCAGTGCTAGATTTAGCAATGAGCAGTTCTTC
j_gene: TRBJ1-3; v_gene: TRBV11-2; d_gene: .; abundance: few; CDR3aa: CASSLGLGNTIYF; CDR3nt: TGTGCCAGCAGCTTAGGTCTTGGAAACACCATATATTTT
j_gene: TRBJ2-7; v_gene: TRBV28; d_gene: TRBD2; abundance: .; CDR3aa: CASEITSAGSHEQYF; CDR3nt: TGTGCCAGCGAAATTACTAGCGCTGGATCCCACGAGCAGTACTTC
j_gene: TRBJ1-4; v_gene: TRBV4-1; d_gene: .; abundance: .; CDR3aa: CASSPLGGDAGKLFF; CDR3nt: TGCGCCAGCAGCCCCCTTGGGGGCGACGCAGGAAAACTGTTTTTT
j_gene: TRBJ2-7; v_gene: TRBV2; d_gene: .; abundance: .; CDR3aa: CASSADTYEQYF; CDR3nt: TGTGCCAGCAGTGCTGACACCTACGAGCAGTACTTC
j_gene: TRBJ2-7; v_gene: TRBV5-8; d_gene: TRBD1; abundance: .; CDR3aa: CASSSGTGLSYEQYF; CDR3nt: TGTGCCAGCAGCTCTGGGACAGGGCTTTCCTACGAGCAGTACTTC
j_gene: TRBJ2-5; v_gene: TRBV5-4; d_gene: TRBD2; abundance: .; CDR3aa: CASSFGSGRGQETQYF; CDR3nt: TGTGCCAGCAGCTTTGGCAGCGGGAGAGGACAAGAGACCCAGTACTTC
j_gene: TRBJ2-3; v_gene: TRBV7-2; d_gene: .; abundance: .; CDR3aa: CASSLWSSTDTQYF; CDR3nt: TGTGCCAGCAGCTTATGGTCTTCCACAGATACGCAGTATTTT
j_gene: TRBJ1-3; v_gene: TRBV7-2; d_gene: .; abundance: .; CDR3aa: CASSLVVGAGNTIYF; CDR3nt: TGTGCCAGCAGCTTAGTGGTGGGGGCTGGAAACACCATATATTTT
j_gene: TRBJ2-1; v_gene: TRBV9; d_gene: .; abundance: .; CDR3aa: CASSVGGQSGEQFF; CDR3nt: TGTGCCAGCAGCGTAGGCGGCCAGTCGGGTGAGCAGTTCTTC
j_gene: TRBJ2-3; v_gene: TRBV18; d_gene: TRBD2; abundance: .; CDR3aa: CASSPLAGEADTQYF; CDR3nt: TGTGCCAGCTCCCCCCTAGCGGGAGAGGCAGATACGCAGTATTTT
j_gene: TRBJ2-7; v_gene: TRBV5-1; d_gene: .; abundance: .; CDR3aa: CASSDTFYEQYF; CDR3nt: TGCGCCAGCAGCGACACCTTCTACGAGCAGTACTTC
j_gene: TRBJ2-2; v_gene: TRBV9; d_gene: TRBD1; abundance: .; CDR3aa: CASSERTGTGELFF; CDR3nt: TGTGCCAGCAGCGAACGGACAGGGACCGGGGAGCTGTTTTTT
j_gene: TRBJ2-7; v_gene: TRBV5-1; d_gene: TRBD2; abundance: once; CDR3aa: CASSKRPAGEASEQYF; CDR3nt: TGCGCCAGCAGCAAACGGCCGGCGGGGGAGGCATCCGAGCAGTACTTC
j_gene: TRBJ2-1; v_gene: TRBV2; d_gene: TRBD2; abundance: .; CDR3aa: CASSRLAGVNNEQFF; CDR3nt: TGTGCCAGCAGTCGACTAGCGGGAGTGAACAATGAGCAGTTCTTC
j_gene: TRBJ2-6; v_gene: TRBV18; d_gene: TRBD1; abundance: once; CDR3aa: CASSPIELRGKYPGANVLTF; CDR3nt: TGTGCCAGCTCACCCATTGAACTCAGGGGGAAGTACCCTGGGGCCAACGTCCTGACTTTC
j_gene: TRBJ2-2; v_gene: TRBV7-2; d_gene: .; abundance: .; CDR3aa: CASNSEGSGELFF; CDR3nt: TGTGCCAGCAACTCGGAGGGGTCCGGGGAGCTGTTTTTT
j_gene: TRBJ1-2; v_gene: TRBV7-9; d_gene: .; abundance: .; CDR3aa: CASSLVFGAGYGYTF; CDR3nt: .
j_gene: TRBJ2-3; v_gene: TRBV6-5; d_gene: .; abundance: once; CDR3aa: CATARGVSTDTQYF; CDR3nt: TGTGCCACAGCCCGGGGAGTTAGCACAGATACGCAGTATTTT
j_gene: TRBJ2-7; v_gene: TRBV11-1; d_gene: .; abundance: once; CDR3aa: CASSFRGPTYEQYF; CDR3nt: TGTGCCAGCAGCTTTCGCGGGCCTACCTACGAGCAGTACTTC
j_gene: TRBJ2-3; v_gene: TRBV4-1; d_gene: TRBD1; abundance: .; CDR3aa: CASSPHGQGSDTQYF; CDR3nt: TGCGCCAGCAGCCCTCACGGACAGGGTTCAGATACGCAGTATTTT
j_gene: TRBJ2-5; v_gene: TRBV18; d_gene: .; abundance: .; CDR3aa: CACSGTHQETQYF; CDR3nt: TGTGCCTGCTCCGGGACACATCAAGAGACCCAGTACTTC
j_gene: TRBJ1-2; v_gene: TRBV29-1; d_gene: TRBD1; abundance: .; CDR3aa: CSVGVRGRWGYTF; CDR3nt: TGCAGCGTTGGCGTCAGGGGGCGATGGGGCTACACCTTC
j_gene: TRBJ2-5; v_gene: TRBV29-1; d_gene: .; abundance: .; CDR3aa: CSVGWSGETQYF; CDR3nt: TGCAGCGTTGGATGGTCAGGGGAGACCCAGTACTTC
j_gene: TRBJ1-4; v_gene: TRBV11-2; d_gene: .; abundance: once; CDR3aa: CASSPSVRRGFGEKLFF; CDR3nt: TGTGCCAGCAGCCCCAGCGTTCGTCGAGGGTTCGGTGAAAAACTGTTTTTT
j_gene: TRBJ2-5; v_gene: TRBV19; d_gene: .; abundance: .; CDR3aa: CASSIYLGETQYF; CDR3nt: TGTGCCAGTAGTATTTATTTAGGAGAGACCCAGTACTTC
j_gene: TRBJ1-2; v_gene: TRBV27; d_gene: .; abundance: .; CDR3aa: CASSLSGGLGYTF; CDR3nt: TGTGCCAGCAGTTTATCGGGAGGTCTCGGCTACACCTTC
j_gene: TRBJ2-7; v_gene: TRBV18; d_gene: TRBD1; abundance: .; CDR3aa: CASSAPGTGGYEQYF; CDR3nt: TGTGCCAGCTCAGCACCCGGGACAGGAGGGTACGAGCAGTACTTC
j_gene: TRBJ1-2; v_gene: TRBV20-1; d_gene: .; abundance: .; CDR3aa: CSAASTSYTF; CDR3nt: TGCAGTGCCGCCTCGACCAGCTACACCTTC
j_gene: TRBJ2-3; v_gene: TRBV19; d_gene: TRBD1; abundance: .; CDR3aa: CASKDRGVDTQYF; CDR3nt: TGTGCCAGTAAGGACAGGGGCGTAGATACGCAGTATTTT
j_gene: TRBJ1-2; v_gene: TRBV27; d_gene: TRBD1; abundance: .; CDR3aa: CASSLLGTANYGYTF; CDR3nt: TGTGCCAGCAGTTTACTAGGGACAGCTAACTATGGCTACACCTTC
j_gene: TRBJ2-6; v_gene: TRBV27; d_gene: .; abundance: .; CDR3aa: CASSLSSGANVLTF; CDR3nt: TGTGCCAGCAGTTTATCTTCTGGGGCCAACGTCCTGACTTTC
j_gene: TRBJ1-2; v_gene: TRBV11-2; d_gene: TRBD1; abundance: .; CDR3aa: CASSPWVGQGDLLYGYTF; CDR3nt: TGTGCCAGCAGCCCATGGGTTGGACAGGGGGATCTTCTCTATGGCTACACCTTC
j_gene: TRBJ1-2; v_gene: TRBV18; d_gene: TRBD1; abundance: .; CDR3aa: CASSPQGQGNYGYTF; CDR3nt: TGTGCCAGCTCACCACAGGGACAGGGGAACTATGGCTACACCTTC
j_gene: TRBJ2-7; v_gene: TRBV5-1; d_gene: .; abundance: .; CDR3aa: CASSLEAGSYEQYF; CDR3nt: TGCGCCAGCAGCTTGGAAGCAGGGAGCTACGAGCAGTACTTC
j_gene: TRBJ2-2; v_gene: TRBV7-9; d_gene: TRBD2; abundance: .; CDR3aa: CASSLVQTSGRTTWELFF; CDR3nt: TGTGCCAGCAGCTTAGTCCAGACTAGCGGGAGGACCACCTGGGAGCTGTTTTTT
j_gene: TRBJ2-7; v_gene: TRBV11-1; d_gene: .; abundance: .; CDR3aa: CASSRGGSYEQYF; CDR3nt: TGTGCCAGCAGCCGAGGAGGTTCCTACGAGCAGTACTTC
j_gene: TRBJ2-4; v_gene: TRBV6-1; d_gene: .; abundance: .; CDR3aa: CASSEGGIAKNIQYF; CDR3nt: TGTGCCAGCAGTGAAGGGGGCATAGCCAAAAACATTCAGTACTTC